This note documents a single T cell receptor (beta chain) sequence. This record comes from a study of cytomegalovirus exposure and HLA in healthy donors. Study-wide context: There were nearly 120 million unique TCR beta sequences, drawn from some 180 million T cells, in an earlier analysis.

The germline CDR1 and CDR2 sequences are LNHDA and SQIVND (reference sequence). V dropped 5 bases and J dropped 7 bases, with 15 bases sitting between them. The CDR3 has 15 residues. In the PCR, 60 Vbeta and 13 Jbeta primers were used. Sequencing was performed with immunoSEQ multiplex PCR; in TCRdb, only in-frame clones are kept and a portion is missing. Among roughly 190,000 clones listed, roughly four fifths were seen once. The receptor was derived from a woman in her forties or fifties in good health and CMV-seropositive. J is TRBJ1-6 and V is TRBV19, with D possibly being TRBD1 (6 bases). Material for sequencing was PBMCs. Here the CDR3 DNA reads TGTGCCAGTAGTCAGACAGGCCTGGGGAATTCACCCCTCCACTTT. Encoded protein: CASSQTGLGNSPLHF.